The 29 T cell receptor beta chains presented below share a single source sample, sequenced in a study of blood T cell repertoires in COVID-19. Produced via immunoSEQ multiplex PCR; TCRdb's table is partial and in-frame only. In the table there are 140,000 to 150,000 clones, over 80% of which are singletons. Sample: PBMCs or T cells enriched from blood (not recorded which). Receptors originate from a man aged 55 to 70 who had recovered from COVID-19.

This clone has only one observation. The chain uses TRBV19 and TRBJ2-7, with 11 bases lining up with TRBD1. The CDR3 contains 15 residues. CDR1 is LNHDA, CDR2 SQIVND, per germline (reference sequence). The V and J ends lost 5 bases and 1 base, in that order; junction bases with no gene match: 4. CDR3 loop: CASSPRDRGSYEQYF. DNA of the CDR3: TGTGCCAGTAGTCCCCGGGACAGGGGGTCCTACGAGCAGTACTTC.

V usage is TRBV30 and J usage is TRBJ1-6; D is unclear. In germline, CDR1 is GTSNPN, CDR2 SVGIG (reference sequence). V was cut by 3 bases and J by 7 bases, with 22 bases left in between. The CDR3 consists of 17 residues. The CDR3 region has the DNA TGTGCCTGGAGCGCCTCTTTGGGCCGGGAGCGGAATTCACCCCTCCACTTT. Its translation: CAWSASLGRERNSPLHF.

The chain carries TRBV6-6 and TRBJ1-5; 8 nucleotides match TRBD1. The junction had 8 bases not matched to a gene; V was cut back by 5 bases and J by 2 bases. The CDR3 runs to 16 residues. Germline loops: CDR1 MNHNY, CDR2 SVGAGI (reference sequence). CDR3: CASSLNRGNGNQPQHF. The CDR3 nucleotides are TGTGCCAGCAGTCTAAACAGGGGGAATGGCAATCAGCCCCAGCATTTT.

The rearrangement links TRBV6-5 to TRBJ1-6, with TRBD1 matching 8 bases. The CDR3 loop spans 16 amino acids. Germline V gives CDR1 MNHEY, CDR2 SVGAGI. With 1 base clipped from V and 9 bases from J, the junction kept 8 bases outside the gene matches. The CDR3 DNA follows: TGTGCCAGCAGTTACTTTTCCCGGACAGGGAGTTCACCCCTCCACTTT. It specifies CASSYFSRTGSSPLHF.

V is TRBV2 and J is TRBJ2-1, with TRBD2 matching 8 bases. In germline, CDR1 is SNHLY, CDR2 FYNNEI. V lost 6 bases to trimming and J lost 8 bases; unmatched junction nucleotides: 9. This CDR3 comprises 14 residues. In nucleotides, the CDR3 is TGTGCCAGCAGAGAGGGACTAGGTATCGATGAGCAGTTCTTC. Translating it yields CASREGLGIDEQFF.

The CDR3 sequence: CASALVGGELFF. The CDR3 DNA sequence: TGTGCTAGTGCCCTAGTTGGCGGGGAGCTGTTTTTT. The rearrangement joins TRBV12-5 to TRBJ2-2, with D unresolved. The germline gives CDR1 LGHNT, CDR2 FRNRAP. V gave up 7 bases and J gave up 7 bases, with 10 bases separating them. The CDR3 is 12 residues long. Full variable domain (missing parts from reference TRBV12-5 and TRBJ2-2): DARVTQTPRHKVTEMGQEVTMRCQPILGHNTVFWYRQTMMQGLELLAYFRNRAPLDDSGMPKDRFSAEMPDATLATLKIQPSEPRDSAVYFCASALVGGELFFGEGSRLTVL.

The rearrangement joins TRBV7-9 to TRBJ1-1; D unclear. This CDR3 is built from 13 residues. CDR1 is SEHNR and CDR2 is FQNEAQ in the germline V gene (reference sequence). V lost 2 bases to trimming and J lost 1 base, with 5 bases between them. CDR3: CASSLTGNTEAFF. CDR3 DNA sequence: TGTGCCAGCAGCTTAACTGGGAACACTGAAGCTTTCTTT.

The chain uses TRBV30 and TRBJ2-1, with TRBD2 identical over 8 bases. J was trimmed by 6 bases and V by 5 bases; bases with no gene match: 3. CDR3 size: 12 residues. Per the germline V gene, CDR1 is GTSNPN and CDR2 is SVGIG (reference sequence). The CDR3 DNA is TGTGCCTGGGGGACTAGAAGCAATGAGCAGTTCTTC. Its translation: CAWGTRSNEQFF.

The genes are TRBV15 and TRBJ1-2; 8 nucleotides line up with TRBD1. Per germline, CDR1 LNHNV and CDR2 YYDKDF (reference sequence). This CDR3 spans 14 amino acids. The V segment lost 3 bases and the J segment 8 bases; nucleotides outside the gene matches: 8. The CDR3 spells CATSRNGQGAGYTF. CDR3 nucleotides: TGTGCCACCAGCAGGAACGGACAGGGTGCCGGCTACACCTTC.

This chain joins TRBV29-1 and TRBJ2-3; the D gene is possibly TRBD1 (5 bases). CDR1 and CDR2 from the germline V gene are SQVTM and ANQGSEA. V was cut by 1 base and J by 4 bases, with 6 bases left in between. The CDR3 runs 12 residues. The CDR3, as DNA: TGCAGCGTTGAAGGGGGCGCAGATACGCAGTATTTT. Protein: CSVEGGADTQYF.

The rearrangement uses TRBV30 and TRBJ2-7; unclear D gene. The germline CDR1 and CDR2 sequences are GTSNPN and SVGIG (reference sequence). The CDR3 is made up of 12 amino acids. Deletions cut 2 bases from V and 5 bases from J, with 10 bases between. The CDR3 DNA sequence: TGTGCCTGGAGTAGGCAGGTAAACGAGCAGTACTTC. Its protein is CAWSRQVNEQYF.

CDR3 region: CTSSQICPLCGHEQYF. CDR3 bases: TGCACCAGCAGCCAAATTTGCCCCTTGTGTGGCCACGAGCAGTACTTC. The chain carries TRBV1 and TRBJ2-7; the table's TRBD1 call for D was not verified on the DNA. TRBV1 is a pseudogene. The CDR3 sequence is 16 residues long.

The CDR3 loop is CAWSRGTGDQPQHF. CDR3 nucleotide sequence: TGTGCCTGGAGTCGAGGGACAGGAGATCAGCCCCAGCATTTT. The chain joins TRBV30 to TRBJ1-5; 8 bases are shared with TRBD1. Germline CDR1 reads GTSNPN; CDR2 reads SVGIG (reference sequence). Unmatched junction bases numbered 5, after V lost 2 bases and J lost 5 bases. The CDR3 consists of 14 residues. The variable domain in full, with the rest retrieved from reference TRBV30 and TRBJ1-5, is SQTIHQWPATLVQPVGSPLSLECTVEGTSNPNLYWYRQAAGRGLQLLFYSVGIGQISSEVPQNLSASRPQDRQFILSSKKLLLSDSGFYLCAWSRGTGDQPQHFGDGTRLSIL.

The V gene is TRBV5-3, the J gene TRBJ1-2, with D perhaps TRBD1 (6 bases). TRBV5-3 is noted as an ORF with a role that remains uncertain. This CDR3 has 14 residues. V was trimmed by 3 bases and J by 6 bases, leaving 15 bases between them. This CDR3 reads CARSSTGRGDGYTF. The DNA for the CDR3 is TGTGCCAGAAGCTCAACAGGGAGAGGGGATGGCTACACCTTC.

This chain joins TRBV4-2 and TRBJ2-2; no clear D gene. With 1 base removed from V and 8 bases from J, the gap between germline ends came to 8 bases. This CDR3 contains 13 residues. Per the germline V gene, CDR1 is LGHNA and CDR2 is YNFKEQ. CDR3: CASSQAIQGELFF. CDR3 nucleotide sequence: TGTGCCAGCAGCCAAGCTATCCAAGGGGAGCTGTTTTTT.

The gene calls are TRBV7-3 and TRBJ2-3, with TRBD1 matching 8 bases. CDR1 is SGHTA and CDR2 is FQGTGA in the germline V gene. Unmatched junction bases numbered 0, after V lost 0 bases and J lost 1 base. This CDR3 has 15 residues. This chain's CDR3 is CASSLTGQGTDTQYF. The CDR3 DNA is TGTGCCAGCAGCTTAACGGGACAGGGCACAGATACGCAGTATTTT.

This sequence joins TRBV13 and TRBJ1-1; 8 nucleotides match TRBD1. CDR3 length: 16 residues. Trimming at V came to 5 bases and at J to 3 bases, leaving 11 bases not matched to a gene. The germline CDR1 and CDR2 sequences are PRHDT and FYEKMQ (reference sequence). The CDR3 region has the DNA TGTGCCAGCAGCCCGCGGACAGGGACGATTTACACTGAAGCTTTCTTT. It translates to CASSPRTGTIYTEAFF.

The chain links TRBV2 to TRBJ1-2; the match to TRBD1 covers 9 bases. V shed 3 bases, J shed 8 bases, and the junction held 4 bases outside the gene matches. Germline V lookup: CDR1 SNHLY, CDR2 FYNNEI. The CDR3 consists of 13 residues. The CDR3 sequence: CASSDTGGAGYTF. The DNA of the CDR3 is TGTGCCAGCAGTGACACAGGGGGCGCAGGCTACACCTTC.

The chain recombines TRBV5-1 with TRBJ2-6; 7 positions match TRBD2. The CDR3 length is 17 residues. V shed 7 bases and J 1 base; nucleotides not matched to a gene: 11. CDR1 SGHRS and CDR2 YFSETQ come from the germline V gene. The CDR3 coding sequence is TGCGCCAGCTCTCTCGGGACGGGAGGTTCTGGGGCCAACGTCCTGACTTTC. The encoded protein is CASSLGTGGSGANVLTF.

The chain employs TRBV6-2 or TRBV6-3 and TRBJ2-1, with 7 bases identical to TRBD2. This CDR3 contains 17 residues. V lost 2 bases and J lost 2; bases outside the gene matches: 9. Germline CDR1 is MNHEY and CDR2 is SVGEGT. The CDR3 reads CASSYPPLAVAYNEQFF. In DNA form, the CDR3 reads TGTGCCAGCAGTTACCCCCCCCTAGCGGTGGCCTACAATGAGCAGTTCTTC.

This clone was observed once. The J gene is TRBJ1-2, the V gene TRBV27; 7 bases are shared with TRBD1. This CDR3 contains 15 residues. Unmatched junction bases numbered 11, after V lost 6 bases and J lost 4 bases. Germline loops: CDR1 MNHEY, CDR2 SMNVEV (reference sequence). As DNA, the CDR3 is TGTGCCAGCAGGCTAGGCTTCCGGGACAGCTATGGCTACACCTTC. Encoded protein: CASRLGFRDSYGYTF.

This chain links TRBV4-1 with TRBJ2-4; TRBD1 might be the D (6 bases). CDR1 is MGHRA and CDR2 is YSYEKL in the germline V gene. Trimming pared 1 base from V and 5 bases from J, leaving 15 bases between. This CDR3 spans 16 amino acids. The CDR3 protein is CASSQGRGEGQNIQYF. Written as DNA, the CDR3 is TGCGCCAGCAGCCAAGGCAGGGGTGAGGGCCAAAACATTCAGTACTTC.

This sequence joins TRBV3-1 (or the pseudogene TRBV3-2) and TRBJ2-2; the D is unclear. CDR3 length: 12 amino acids. Trimming took off 2 bases at V and 6 bases at J, with 4 bases between the two ends. Per germline, CDR1 LGHDT and CDR2 YNNKEL (reference sequence). This CDR3 reads CASSQSSGELFF. The CDR3 DNA reads TGTGCCAGCAGCCAATCATCCGGGGAGCTGTTTTTT.

V and J are TRBV28 and TRBJ2-1; TRBD2 might be the D (5 bases). Per the germline V gene, CDR1 is MDHEN and CDR2 is SYDVKM. The CDR3 contains 13 residues. Trimming pared 5 bases from V and 2 bases from J, leaving 7 bases between. In nucleotides, the CDR3 is TGTGCCAGCAGTGGCGGGCCCTACAATGAGCAGTTCTTC. Its translation: CASSGGPYNEQFF.

This clone was found once. This sequence joins TRBV19 and TRBJ2-7; 12 positions agree with TRBD2. This CDR3 region has 15 residues. V lost 6 bases, J lost 3 bases, and 6 bases stayed unmatched. From germline, CDR1 is LNHDA and CDR2 SQIVND (reference sequence). The CDR3, as DNA: TGTGCCAGTAGCCGAACTAGCGGGGGGCTCTACGAGCAGTACTTC. Encoded protein: CASSRTSGGLYEQYF. The full variable domain, rest sourced from reference TRBV19 and TRBJ2-7, is DGGITQSPKYLFRKEGQNVTLSCEQNLNHDAMYWYRQDPGQGLRLIYYSQIVNDFQKGDIAEGYSVSREKKESFPLTVTSAQKNPTAFYLCASSRTSGGLYEQYFGPGTRLTVT.

This clone was counted once. This rearrangement joins TRBV7-3 to TRBJ2-1; TRBD2 matches 10 bases. This CDR3 region has 14 residues. CDR1 and CDR2 from the germline V gene are SGHTA and FQGTGA. After removal of 5 bases from V and 8 bases from J, the junction contained 6 bases not matched to a gene. CDR3 region: CASSPASGSYEQFF. In DNA form, the CDR3 reads TGTGCCAGCAGCCCAGCTAGCGGGAGCTATGAGCAGTTCTTC.

The V call is TRBV9, the J call TRBJ2-1; 11 positions match TRBD1. V was clipped by 3 bases and J by 7 bases; unmatched bases: 9. From germline, CDR1 is SGDLS and CDR2 YYNGEE. The CDR3 totals 16 residues. The CDR3: CASSASIRDRGNEQFF. DNA for the CDR3: TGTGCCAGCAGCGCTAGCATCCGGGACAGGGGGAATGAGCAGTTCTTC.

In its sample, this clone was seen a few times. The genes are TRBV28 and TRBJ2-7; D not resolved. Germline CDR1 reads MDHEN; CDR2 reads SYDVKM. The CDR3 loop spans 15 amino acids. The V end was cut by 2 bases, the J end by 4 bases, with 15 bases between. CDR3 bases: TGTGCCAGCAGTTTACGCGGTAGCCACGAATACGAGCAGTACTTC. This encodes CASSLRGSHEYEQYF.

The J gene is TRBJ2-7, the V gene TRBV7-8; maybe TRBD1 (7 bases). The germline gives CDR1 SGHVS, CDR2 FQNEAQ. CDR3 length equals 15 residues. The V gene lost 5 bases and the J gene lost 0 bases, with 14 bases spanning the gap. In DNA form, the CDR3 reads TGTGCCAGCAGCCCCCAGGGGGGAAGCTCCTACGAGCAGTACTTC. Residues: CASSPQGGSSYEQYF.